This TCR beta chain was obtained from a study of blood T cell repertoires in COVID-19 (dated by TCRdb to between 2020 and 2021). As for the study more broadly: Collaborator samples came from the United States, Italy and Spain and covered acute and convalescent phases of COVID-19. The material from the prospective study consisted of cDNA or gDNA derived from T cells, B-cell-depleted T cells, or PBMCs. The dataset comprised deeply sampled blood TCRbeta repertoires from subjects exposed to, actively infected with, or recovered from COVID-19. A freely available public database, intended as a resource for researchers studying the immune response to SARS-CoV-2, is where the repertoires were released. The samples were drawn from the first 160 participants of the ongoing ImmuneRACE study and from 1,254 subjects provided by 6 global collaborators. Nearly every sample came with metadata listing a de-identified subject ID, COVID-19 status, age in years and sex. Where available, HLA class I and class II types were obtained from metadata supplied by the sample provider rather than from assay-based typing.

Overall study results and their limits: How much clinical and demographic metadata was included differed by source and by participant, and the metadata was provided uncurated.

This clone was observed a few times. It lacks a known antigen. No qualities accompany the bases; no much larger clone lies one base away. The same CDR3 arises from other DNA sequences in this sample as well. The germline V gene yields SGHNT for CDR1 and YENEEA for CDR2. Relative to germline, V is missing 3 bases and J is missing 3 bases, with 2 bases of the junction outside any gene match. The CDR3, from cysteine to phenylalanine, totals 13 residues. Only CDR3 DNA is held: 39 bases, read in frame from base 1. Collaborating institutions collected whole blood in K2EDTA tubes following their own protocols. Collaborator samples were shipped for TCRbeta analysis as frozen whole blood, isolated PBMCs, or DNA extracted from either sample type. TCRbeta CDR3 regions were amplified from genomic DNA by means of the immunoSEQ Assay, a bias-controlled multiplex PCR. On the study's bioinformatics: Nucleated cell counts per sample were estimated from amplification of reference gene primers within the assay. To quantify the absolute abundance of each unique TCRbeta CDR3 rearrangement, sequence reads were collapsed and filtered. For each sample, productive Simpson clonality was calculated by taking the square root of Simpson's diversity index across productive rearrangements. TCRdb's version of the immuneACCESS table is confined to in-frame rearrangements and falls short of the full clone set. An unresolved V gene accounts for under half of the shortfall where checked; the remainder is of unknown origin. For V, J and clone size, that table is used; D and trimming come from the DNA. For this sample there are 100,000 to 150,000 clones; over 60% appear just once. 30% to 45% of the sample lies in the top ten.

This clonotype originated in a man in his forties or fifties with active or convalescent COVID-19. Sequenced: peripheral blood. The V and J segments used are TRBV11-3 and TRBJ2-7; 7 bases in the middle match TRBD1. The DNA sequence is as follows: TGTGCCAGCAGCTTTCGACAGGGCTACGAGCAGTACTTC. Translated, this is CASSFRQGYEQYF.